The 7 T cell receptor beta chains presented below share a single source sample, sequenced in a study of T cell responses to AZD1222 COVID-19 vaccine. Some clones are missing from TCRdb's copy, which holds only in-frame ones; the method was immunoSEQ multiplex PCR. The sample carries 150,000 to 200,000 clones, 93% recorded once. The material sequenced was peripheral blood, taken on day 0 of AZD1222 vaccination. These receptors were collected from an adult in good health.

V and J are TRBV15 and TRBJ1-2; 8 nucleotides line up with TRBD1. Germline loops: CDR1 LNHNV, CDR2 YYDKDF (reference sequence). The CDR3 length is 13 residues. J gave up 4 bases and V 7 bases, and 5 bases lay outside the gene matches. The CDR3 protein is CATTGQGGYGYTF. For the CDR3, the DNA is TGTGCCACCACCGGACAGGGAGGCTATGGCTACACCTTC. Full variable domain (missing parts from reference TRBV15 and TRBJ1-2): DAMVIQNPRYQVTQFGKPVTLSCSQTLNHNVMYWYQQKSSQAPKLLFHYYDKDFNNEADTPDNFQSRRPNTSFCFLDIRSPGLGDTAMYLCATTGQGGYGYTFGSGTRLTVV.

J is TRBJ2-5 and V is TRBV5-4, with 7 bases aligning to TRBD2. Germline CDR1 reads SGHNT; CDR2 reads YYREEE (reference sequence). The CDR3 sequence is 15 residues long. Germline trimming cut 1 base from V and 1 base from J; bases unmatched to any gene: 4. The CDR3: CASSLMGGGQETQYF. CDR3 in DNA: TGTGCCAGCAGCTTGATGGGCGGGGGCCAAGAGACCCAGTACTTC.

The chain has TRBV3-1 (or the pseudogene TRBV3-2) and TRBJ2-5; TRBD2 agrees at 11 bases. The V gene's germline CDR1 is LGHDT and CDR2 YNNKEL (reference sequence). This CDR3 is built from 15 residues. The junction had 6 bases not matched to a gene; V was cut back by 4 bases and J by 5 bases. The CDR3, as DNA: TGTGCCAGCAGCCGGACTAGCGGGTTGGGTGAGACCCAGTACTTC. Translation: CASSRTSGLGETQYF.

The chain carries TRBV11-2 and TRBJ2-7, with 9 nucleotides matching TRBD2. The CDR3 contains 15 residues. V shed 5 bases, J shed 3 bases, and the junction held 8 bases outside the gene matches. Germline V gives CDR1 SGHAT, CDR2 FQNNGV. DNA for the CDR3: TGTGCCAGCAGCCCGGCGGGGGGGGGCGGCTACGAGCAGTACTTC. Its translation: CASSPAGGGGYEQYF.

This chain links TRBV12-2 with TRBJ1-5; the D segment call TRBD1 is taken from the table without a DNA check. TRBV12-2 is tagged as a pseudogene. The CDR3 covers 14 residues. For the CDR3, the DNA is TGTGCAAGTCGCCAGGGACAGGGAGCACAGGCCCAGCATTTT. The encoded protein is CASRQGQGAQAQHF.

The chain joins TRBV29-1 to TRBJ1-2; no definite D call. Germline CDR1 is SQVTM and CDR2 is ANQGSEA. The ends were cut back, 6 bases at V and 4 bases at J, with 18 bases in the middle. The CDR3 sequence is 14 residues long. The CDR3 nucleotides are TGCAGCGTGGAGCAAGGCCTGAGGTCCTATGGCTACACCTTC. Protein sequence: CSVEQGLRSYGYTF.

The chain joins TRBV5-1 to TRBJ2-5; no clear D gene. V was clipped by 0 bases and J by 4 bases, with 16 bases between them. The CDR3 is 16 residues long. CDR1 and CDR2 from the germline V gene are SGHRS and YFSETQ. The CDR3 reads CASSLGGRQSGETQYF. The CDR3 DNA is TGCGCCAGCAGCTTGGGCGGAAGACAATCAGGAGAGACCCAGTACTTC. The full variable domain, with the rest looked up from reference TRBV5-1 and TRBJ2-5, is KAGVTQTPRYLIKTRGQQVTLSCSPISGHRSVSWYQQTPGQGLQFLFEYFSETQRNKGNFPGRFSGRQFSNSRSEMNVSTLELGDSALYLCASSLGGRQSGETQYFGPGTRLLVL.